Below, 2 T cell receptor beta chains from the same sample are listed, as sequenced in a study of control samples from healthy donors and cancer patients. The repertoire was sequenced with immunoSEQ multiplex PCR; TCRdb's copy has only in-frame clones and lacks some. Of 100,000 or so clones detected, around 80% appear once; the ten largest clones hold over 7.5%. Input material: blood. These receptors came from a woman between 55 and 75 years old in good health.

This chain uses TRBV7-9 with TRBJ2-1, with 9 bases aligning to TRBD2. The germline V gene has CDR1 SEHNR and CDR2 FQNEAQ (reference sequence). This CDR3 region has 15 residues. Unmatched junction bases numbered 7, after V lost 7 bases and J lost 3 bases. CDR3 nucleotide sequence: TGTGCCAGCACCATGGGGACTAGCTACTACAATGAGCAGTTCTTC. Translation gives CASTMGTSYYNEQFF.

The chain couples TRBV28 to TRBJ1-2, with 9 positions matching TRBD1. Unmatched junction bases numbered 16, after V lost 6 bases and J lost 2 bases. Germline V gene data show CDR1 as MDHEN and CDR2 as SYDVKM. The CDR3 has 18 residues. The CDR3 DNA sequence: TGTGCCAGCAGCTTAGGAGGGACAGGGAGGTTTGGCAACTATGGCTACACCTTC. Its protein product is CASSLGGTGRFGNYGYTF.